This T cell receptor beta chain was documented in a study of T cells after yellow fever vaccination. One entry per CDR3 protein, called by TCRdb with MiXCR from the 5' RACE reads. The sample consists of a few hundred thousand distinct CDR3 sequences, roughly 3.5% of them appearing once. This clonotype was detected ten times or more. Germline values: CDR1 SNHLY, CDR2 FYNNEI. With V trimmed by 3 bases and J by 1 base, 4 bases remained unmatched. CDR3 size: 15 residues. The chain uses TRBV2 and TRBJ2-5, with 8 bases that match TRBD2. This TCR was recovered from a young man who received the YFV17D yellow fever vaccine. The sample here was PBMCs, taken on the day of the yellow fever booster vaccination. CDR3 bases: TGTGCCAGCAGTGAGGCCCTAGCGGGCCAAGAGACCCAGTACTTC. This translates into CASSEALAGQETQYF.